These 29 T cell receptor beta chains came from one sample sequenced in a study of CXCR3-negative and CXCR3-positive naive CD8 T cells. UMI-labeled 5' RACE TRB cDNA libraries were prepared from the cells. No DNA is given; TCRdb re-called the 5' RACE reads and lists each CDR3 protein once. The listing contains approximately 88,000 distinct CDR3 sequences. The sequenced sample consisted of naive CXCR3- CD8+ T cells from blood. As for subset: CD45RO-CCR7+CD27+CD95- naive CD8+ T cells lacking CXCR3 (TNR3-). The receptor source for this set is a human donor in good health. Some clones in this sample may be carry-over from other donors' samples.

This chain connects TRBV28 to TRBJ2-1. Germline assignment: CDR1 MDHEN and CDR2 SYDVKM. The CDR3 contains 13 residues. CDR3 amino acids: CASSFSSYNEQFF.

The V gene is TRBV6-6, the J gene TRBJ2-7; TCRdb returns TRBD1, unconfirmable since there is no DNA. The CDR3 length is 16 residues. CDR1 MNHNY and CDR2 SVGAGI come from the germline V gene (reference sequence). CDR3: CASSRTGTEGSHEQYF.

The chain combines TRBV10-1 with TRBJ2-3; TCRdb returns TRBD1, unconfirmable since there is no DNA. The V gene's germline CDR1 is WNHNN and CDR2 SYGVQD (reference sequence). The CDR3 is 15 amino acids. The CDR3 loop is CASSLLGTRTDTQYF.

The V and J genes are TRBV27 and TRBJ2-7; the D call of TRBD1 rests on TCRdb alone, since no DNA is present to check it. The CDR3 contains 13 residues. The germline gives CDR1 MNHEY, CDR2 SMNVEV (reference sequence). CDR3 loop: CATADRGIYEQYF.

This chain connects TRBV13 to TRBJ2-6; TCRdb's D call, TRBD1, is unchecked because there is no DNA. The CDR3 sequence is 16 residues long. Germline CDR1 and CDR2: PRHDT and FYEKMQ (reference sequence). The CDR3 sequence is CASSSWTGAGANVLTF.

The V call is TRBV29-1, the J call TRBJ2-1; there is no DNA to check the TCRdb D call of TRBD2. CDR3 length: 15 amino acids. In germline, CDR1 is SQVTM, CDR2 ANQGSEA. This CDR3 is CSVLGRSGAGNEQFF.

V is TRBV12-3 or TRBV12-4 and J is TRBJ2-1. The CDR3 length is 14 residues. Here the CDR3 reads CASSFNIGGDTVFF.

The V and J genes are TRBV5-1 and TRBJ2-7. This CDR3 region has 14 residues. CDR1 and CDR2 from the germline V gene are SGHRS and YFSETQ. The CDR3 is CASQIGLSSVEQYF. Together with reference TRBV5-1 and TRBJ2-7, the CDR3 gives the full variable domain: KAGVTQTPRYLIKTRGQQVTLSCSPISGHRSVSWYQQTPGQGLQFLFEYFSETQRNKGNFPGRFSGRQFSNSRSEMNVSTLELGDSALYLCASQIGLSSVEQYFGPGTRLTVT.

The chain is built from TRBV29-1 and TRBJ1-2. Germline V gene data show CDR1 as SQVTM and CDR2 as ANQGSEA. CDR3 size: 15 residues. CDR3 amino acids: CSVEDGRGNHYGYTF.

The chain carries TRBV12-3 or TRBV12-4 and TRBJ2-7; TCRdb gives TRBD2 as the D gene, but with no DNA this cannot be confirmed. This CDR3 comprises 12 residues. CDR3: CASGGLFYEQYF.

The chain uses TRBV14 and TRBJ2-1; TCRdb proposes TRBD1, but this gene call is untestable without DNA. The germline V gene has CDR1 SGHDN and CDR2 FVKESK. CDR3 size: 18 residues. CDR3 amino acids: CVSAAGRGLNALYNEQFF.

The V gene is TRBV27, the J gene TRBJ2-7; the TRBD1 assignment by TCRdb is unverifiable without DNA. The CDR3 length is 16 residues. Germline V gives CDR1 MNHEY, CDR2 SMNVEV (reference sequence). The CDR3 reads CASSLTRTPGAYEQYF.

J is TRBJ2-7 and V is TRBV9. The germline CDR1 and CDR2 sequences are SGDLS and YYNGEE. This CDR3 comprises 15 residues. CDR3 sequence: CASSVEGSTSYEQYF.

The rearrangement links TRBV30 to TRBJ1-3; TCRdb selects TRBD1, and the lack of DNA leaves this call unchecked. The CDR3 covers 13 residues. Germline V CDR1 and CDR2: GTSNPN, SVGIG (reference sequence). CDR3: CAWSVGGENTIYF.

The chain combines TRBV7-9 with TRBJ1-2; the TCRdb call, TRBD1, lacks DNA for checking. Germline V gene sequence: CDR1 SEHNR, CDR2 FQNEAQ (reference sequence). This CDR3 spans 15 amino acids. CDR3: CASSLAETGGYGYTF.

The CDR3 here is CASSPRAGGPVADEQYF. The chain couples TRBV4-3 to TRBJ2-7; TCRdb outputs TRBD1, but without DNA this stays unchecked. From germline, CDR1 is LGHNA and CDR2 YSLEER. This CDR3 is 17 amino acids long.

The V gene is TRBV13, the J gene TRBJ2-5. CDR1 PRHDT and CDR2 FYEKMQ come from the germline V gene (reference sequence). CDR3 length: 13 amino acids. The CDR3: CASSHGSKETQYF.

CDR3 protein: CASSQTTSYEQYF. The J gene is TRBJ2-7, the V gene TRBV7-9; TCRdb gives TRBD2 as the D gene, but with no DNA this cannot be confirmed. Per the germline V gene, CDR1 is SEHNR and CDR2 is FQNEAQ (reference sequence). The CDR3 spans 13 residues.

J is TRBJ2-7 and V is TRBV12-3 or TRBV12-4; TCRdb designates TRBD1, a call that cannot be tested without DNA. This CDR3 has 14 amino acids. The CDR3 loop is CASSPRGERDEQYF.

The genes are TRBV29-1 and TRBJ2-1; TCRdb names TRBD2, which stays unverified in the absence of DNA. The CDR3 totals 13 residues. The germline V gene encodes CDR1 SQVTM and CDR2 ANQGSEA. The CDR3 sequence is CSEYSGPGNEQFF.

The chain employs TRBV12-3 or TRBV12-4 and TRBJ2-1; TCRdb's D gene call, TRBD2, goes unchecked for lack of DNA. There are 11 residues in the CDR3. CDR3 amino acids: CASSTSFEQFF.

The V and J genes are TRBV20-1 and TRBJ2-5; TCRdb's D call, TRBD1, is unchecked because there is no DNA. The CDR3 consists of 15 residues. CDR1 is DFQATT, CDR2 SNEGSKA, per germline (reference sequence). CDR3 sequence: CSARPWEGGPETQYF.

This chain links TRBV12-3 or TRBV12-4 with TRBJ2-5; lacking DNA, the TRBD1 call made by TCRdb goes unchecked. This CDR3 spans 13 amino acids. CDR3 sequence: CASRETGEETQYF.

The chain uses TRBV11-2 and TRBJ1-5; without DNA, the TCRdb call of TRBD1 cannot be checked. Germline loops: CDR1 SGHAT, CDR2 FQNNGV. The CDR3 length is 15 residues. The CDR3 is CASSLVGGHGQPQHF.

This chain joins TRBV7-8 and TRBJ2-7. CDR1 is SGHVS and CDR2 is FQNEAQ in the germline V gene. This CDR3 spans 16 amino acids. This CDR3 is CASSFDKRGGYHEQYF.

The chain has TRBV12-3 or TRBV12-4 and TRBJ2-1; there is no DNA to check the TCRdb D call of TRBD1. This CDR3 is 12 amino acids long. The CDR3 region is CASQDGGNEQFF.

The rearrangement uses TRBV29-1 and TRBJ1-1; TCRdb proposes TRBD1, but this gene call is untestable without DNA. Germline values: CDR1 SQVTM, CDR2 ANQGSEA. This CDR3 spans 14 amino acids. The CDR3: CSVDLGQGNTEAFF.

The gene calls are TRBV5-1 and TRBJ1-2; lacking DNA, the TRBD1 call made by TCRdb goes unchecked. Germline CDR1 is SGHRS and CDR2 is YFSETQ. The CDR3 has 13 amino acids. The CDR3: CASSLEGKRGYTF.

The V call is TRBV7-8, the J call TRBJ1-1; TCRdb outputs TRBD1, but without DNA this stays unchecked. This CDR3 region has 13 residues. Germline loops: CDR1 SGHVS, CDR2 FQNEAQ. CDR3 sequence reads: CASSPGQFTEAFF. The complete variable domain, with remaining parts taken from reference TRBV7-8 and TRBJ1-1, reads GAGVSQSPRYKVAKRGQDVALRCDPISGHVSLFWYQQALGQGPEFLTYFQNEAQLDKSGLPSDRFFAERPEGSVSTLKIQRTQQEDSAVYLCASSPGQFTEAFFGQGTRLTVV.